This T cell receptor beta chain is drawn from a study of breast tumors, draining lymph nodes, adjacent tissues. This clonotype was picked up many times. TCRdb recomputed calls from the multiplex PCR reads with MiXCR, one row per CDR3 protein. The sample yields some 150,000 distinct CDR3 sequences, 20% to 25% seen once. J lost 10 bases, V lost 4 bases, and 15 bases had no gene match. The CDR3 has 16 residues. CDR1 and CDR2 from the germline V gene are SNHLY and FYNNEI. The lymph nodes were axillary draining lymph nodes from breast cancer patients. This chain joins TRBV2 and TRBJ2-1; TRBD2 matches at 8 bases. Sample: axillary lymph node tissue. This TCR was recovered from a female donor with breast cancer. Some clones in this sample may be carry-over from other donors' samples. As DNA, the CDR3 is TGTGCCAGCAGTGGAGGACCGAGCGGGAGTGGGCGGGAGCAGTTCTTC. Translating gives CASSGGPSGSGREQFF.